Listed below are T cell receptor beta chains from one sample, sequenced in a study of PD-L1 blockade in urothelial cancer. Assay: immunoSEQ multiplex PCR; the TCRdb copy retains only in-frame clones and omits some. The repertoire has some 100,000 clones, over 80% of them found once; the top ten carry around 0.92%. The sample consisted of PBMCs, taken around atezolizumab (anti-PD-L1) treatment. The receptors originated from a woman older than 75 with urothelial cancer. CDR3s include the opening cysteine and the closing phenylalanine or tryptophan. A D gene is named only where the DNA matches it firmly.

TRBJ1-5	TRBV5-1	.	CASSLGGTNQPQHF
TRBJ2-2	TRBV6-5	.	CASSPRGGNTGELFF
TRBJ2-1	TRBV30	TRBD2	CAWRPGAGDVNEQFF
TRBJ2-1	TRBV6-5	.	CASREVASYNEQFF
TRBJ2-7	TRBV28	.	CASASGIGSPGEQYF
TRBJ1-3	TRBV9	.	CASSVGTESGNTIYF
TRBJ1-1	TRBV20-1	.	CSARQNTEAFF
TRBJ2-2	TRBV5-4	TRBD2	CASSTGLAGYTGELFF
TRBJ2-5	TRBV6-1	.	CASSVDGYQETQYF
TRBJ1-2	TRBV5-5	.	CASGHRVLESGYTF
TRBJ1-4	TRBV27	TRBD1	CASSLNPGQANEKLFF
TRBJ2-1	TRBV27	.	CASSLEVEANEQFF
TRBJ1-5	TRBV7-6	TRBD1	CASSLTGGGSNQPQHF
TRBJ2-3	TRBV6-5	TRBD2	CASSYIAGAGTDTQYF
TRBJ2-5	TRBV7-9	.	CASSFSLAKYETQYF
TRBJ1-5	TRBV27	TRBD1	CASSAGTASNQPQHF
TRBJ1-1	TRBV29-1	TRBD1	CSVGEAGGTEAFF
TRBJ1-1	TRBV4-2	.	CASSQHPVAQGSPEAFF
TRBJ2-3	TRBV11-3	.	CASSQENTDTQYF
TRBJ2-2	TRBV20-1	.	CSARGPGELFF
TRBJ1-1	TRBV4-2	.	CASSQETQRDTEAFF
TRBJ2-5	TRBV4-2	TRBD2	CASSQAGVREGGETQYF
TRBJ2-7	TRBV28	TRBD1	CASSSRGYRDEQYF
TRBJ1-4	TRBV5-6	.	CASSGGPTNEKLFF
TRBJ2-3	TRBV5-1	.	CASSLARSTDTQYF
TRBJ2-2	TRBV19	TRBD2	CASRGTSGNTGELFF
TRBJ2-2	TRBV7-3	.	CASSFGGNTGELFF
TRBJ2-2	TRBV28	.	CASSPGDRNTGELFF
TRBJ2-5	TRBV18	TRBD2	CASSRPSGSGGRKTQYF
TRBJ1-1	TRBV10-1	.	CASSDQDRAEAFF
TRBJ2-2	TRBV5-1	.	CASSLGQNTGELFF
TRBJ1-2	TRBV9	.	CASSASGKLNYGYTF
TRBJ2-5	TRBV5-6	.	CASSPRQIQETQYF
TRBJ1-1	TRBV7-9	.	CASSFSGALEAFF
TRBJ2-2	TRBV28	.	CASSSGGDTGELFF
TRBJ2-7	TRBV21-1	.	CASSKAERDRATTYEQYF
TRBJ1-4	TRBV7-8	.	CASSLPRRGEQNEKLFF
TRBJ2-7	TRBV4-1	TRBD1	CASSQGGTGGRRYEQYF